This TCR beta chain was captured in a study of blood T cell repertoires in COVID-19. Study-level background: Acute-phase and convalescent COVID-19 samples originated in the United States, Italy and Spain. Sources were T cells, B-cell-depleted T cells, or PBMCs; the material itself was cDNA or gDNA.

The study recruited people aged about 18 to 90 years across 20 to 30 US areas. Cohort assignment relied on participant-reported clinical history. The CDR3 sequence is 16 residues long. Per germline, CDR1 KGHDR and CDR2 SFDVKD. Trimming removed 3 bases from V and 1 base from J; junction bases left unmatched: 6. Generated by immunoSEQ multiplex PCR, the TCRdb table keeps only in-frame clones and is missing some. Here the sample spans 380,000 or so clones, approximately 90% being singletons. The chain has TRBV24-1 and TRBJ2-7; the match to TRBD1 covers 9 bases. Sequencing was carried out using PBMCs or T cells enriched from blood (not recorded which). The source of this sequence is a woman aged 30 to 39 with acute COVID-19. The CDR3 DNA reads as TGTGCCACCAGTGATCCAGTGACAGGGGGTTCCTACGAGCAGTACTTC. Translation: CATSDPVTGGSYEQYF.